Presented here are 21 T cell receptor beta chains from one specimen sequenced in a study of T cell responses to AZD1222 COVID-19 vaccine. Produced via immunoSEQ multiplex PCR; TCRdb's table is partial and in-frame only. The sample records 100,000 to 150,000 clones, 89% being singletons. Sequencing was performed on peripheral blood, taken on day 0 of AZD1222 vaccination. The origin of the receptors is an adult in good health.

The chain couples TRBV3-1 (or the pseudogene TRBV3-2) to TRBJ2-2; D is undetermined. CDR3 length: 16 residues. In germline, CDR1 is LGHDT, CDR2 YNNKEL (reference sequence). Trimming shortened V by 1 base and J by 1 base, and 10 bases separated the two germline ends. In nucleotides, the CDR3 is TGTGCCAGCAGCCAAGGGATGGCCCTGAACACCGGGGAGCTGTTTTTT. Residues: CASSQGMALNTGELFF.

The chain links TRBV7-9 to TRBJ1-6; D perhaps matches TRBD1 (6 bases). With 5 bases removed from V and 8 bases from J, the gap between germline ends came to 19 bases. CDR3 length equals 16 residues. Germline-derived CDR1 and CDR2 are SEHNR and FQNEAQ (reference sequence). The CDR3 reads CASSLSPTGSHSPLHF. The CDR3 bases are TGTGCCAGCAGCCTTTCTCCTACAGGGAGCCATTCACCCCTCCACTTT.

J is TRBJ2-7 and V is TRBV11-3; unclear D gene. V shed 1 base and J shed 6 bases, with 10 bases lying between them. CDR1 and CDR2 from the germline V gene are SGHNT and YENEEA. The CDR3 length is 13 residues. This CDR3 is CASSLVMQREQYF. The CDR3 nucleotides read TGTGCCAGCAGCTTAGTAATGCAGCGCGAGCAGTACTTC.

V usage is TRBV27 and J usage is TRBJ2-1, with D perhaps being TRBD1 or TRBD2 (5 bases each). V was trimmed by 3 bases and J by 3 bases, leaving 15 bases between them. The CDR3 extends over 16 amino acids. CDR1 MNHEY and CDR2 SMNVEV come from the germline V gene (reference sequence). Written as DNA, the CDR3 is TGTGCCAGCAGTTTGCTCCGGGACGGGGACTACAATGAGCAGTTCTTC. It specifies CASSLLRDGDYNEQFF.

The rearrangement links TRBV6-4 to TRBJ2-2; D might be TRBD1 (6 bases). CDR1 is MRHNA and CDR2 is SNTAGT in the germline V gene. The length of the CDR3 is 15 residues. Deletions cut 6 bases from V and 3 bases from J, with 14 bases between. In DNA form, the CDR3 reads TGTGCCAGCAGAGCAGGGGTAGGCGACACCGGGGAGCTGTTTTTT. Translation gives CASRAGVGDTGELFF.

This chain uses TRBV27 with TRBJ1-1; D unresolved. Germline CDR1 is MNHEY and CDR2 is SMNVEV (reference sequence). V was trimmed by 8 bases and J by 7 bases, leaving 23 bases between them. This CDR3 comprises 15 residues. In nucleotides, the CDR3 is TGTGCCAGCGAGCCCCTCCTCGGACGCCGAAATGAAGCTTTCTTT. Amino acids: CASEPLLGRRNEAFF.

The chain carries TRBV19 and TRBJ1-1; TRBD1 is a possible D gene (6 bases). The CDR3 covers 14 residues. V was cut by 5 bases and J by 5 bases, with 15 bases left in between. Germline V gene lookup returns CDR1 LNHDA and CDR2 SQIVND (reference sequence). CDR3 protein: CASSRGGRGTEAFF. The DNA of the CDR3 is TGTGCCAGTAGTCGGGGGGGGCGAGGGACTGAAGCTTTCTTT.

This clone was detected once. The V and J genes are TRBV6-2 or TRBV6-3 and TRBJ1-2; 7 nucleotides align to TRBD1. The CDR3 contains 16 residues. Trimming took 2 bases from V and 5 from J; bases not matched to a gene: 11. Germline V gives CDR1 MNHEY, CDR2 SVGEGT. CDR3 residues: CASSYPGQTSGYGYTF. In nucleotides, the CDR3 is TGTGCCAGCAGTTACCCGGGACAGACTTCTGGGTATGGCTACACCTTC.

This clone was detected once. V usage is TRBV19 and J usage is TRBJ1-2; no reliable D call. The CDR3 loop spans 14 amino acids. Trimming pared 3 bases from V and 4 bases from J, leaving 12 bases between. Germline V gene sequence: CDR1 LNHDA, CDR2 SQIVND (reference sequence). CDR3 protein: CASSIERGLYGYTF. The CDR3 nucleotides read TGTGCCAGTAGTATCGAGAGAGGTCTCTATGGCTACACCTTC.

This chain joins TRBV5-8 and TRBJ1-1; the D gene is possibly TRBD1 (5 bases). Per the germline V gene, CDR1 is SGHTS and CDR2 is YDEGEE. V was clipped by 2 bases and J by 0 bases, with 8 bases between them. The CDR3 totals 14 residues. The CDR3 is CASSFRQLNTEAFF. The CDR3 DNA sequence: TGTGCCAGCAGCTTTCGACAGCTGAACACTGAAGCTTTCTTT.

The chain joins TRBV7-9 to TRBJ1-5; TRBD1 matches at 8 bases. V gave up 4 bases and J gave up 5 bases; unmatched junction bases: 7. Germline values: CDR1 SEHNR, CDR2 FQNEAQ (reference sequence). The CDR3 loop spans 15 amino acids. The CDR3 here is CASSSDRERDQPQHF. CDR3 in DNA: TGTGCCAGCAGCTCGGACAGGGAAAGGGATCAGCCCCAGCATTTT.

The J gene is TRBJ2-1, the V gene TRBV28; 7 bases are shared with TRBD2. Per germline, CDR1 MDHEN and CDR2 SYDVKM. J was trimmed by 3 bases and V by 8 bases; bases with no gene match: 1. The CDR3 sequence is 12 residues long. The CDR3 nucleotides are TGTGCCAGCGGACTAGTCTACAATGAGCAGTTCTTC. This gives the protein CASGLVYNEQFF. Looking up the rest from reference TRBV28 and TRBJ2-1 gives the full variable domain: DVKVTQSSRYLVKRTGEKVFLECVQDMDHENMFWYRQDPGLGLRLIYFSYDVKMKEKGDIPEGYSVSREKKERFSLILESASTNQTSMYLCASGLVYNEQFFGPGTRLTVL.

The rearrangement links TRBV5-8 to TRBJ2-7, with unresolved D. Germline V lookup: CDR1 SGHTS, CDR2 YDEGEE. This CDR3 is built from 12 residues. Trimming left V 1 base short and J 7 bases short, with 9 bases between. CDR3 protein: CASSLSRREQYF. The CDR3 DNA sequence: TGTGCCAGCAGCTTGTCCCGTAGGGAGCAGTACTTC.

The chain recombines TRBV7-2 with TRBJ2-1, with D possibly called TRBD1 or TRBD2 (7 bases each). The V gene's germline CDR1 is SGHTA and CDR2 FQGNSA. The CDR3 covers 13 residues. The V end lost 5 bases, the J end lost 12 bases, and 17 bases lay between the germline ends. The CDR3 DNA follows: TGTGCCAGCAGCGGGGGAGGGGGCGACGTGCAGTTCTTC. It translates to CASSGGGGDVQFF.

The chain joins TRBV19 to TRBJ2-1, with a weak D call TRBD2 (5 bases). V was pared by 5 bases and J by 0 bases, with 11 bases between. The germline CDR1 and CDR2 sequences are LNHDA and SQIVND (reference sequence). The CDR3 spans 15 residues. As DNA, the CDR3 is TGTGCCAGTAGTCCAGTAGCGAACTCCTACAATGAGCAGTTCTTC. Encoded protein: CASSPVANSYNEQFF.

The J gene is TRBJ1-5, the V gene TRBV27; a weak D match, TRBD1 (5 bases). The ends were cut back, 3 bases at V and 7 bases at J, with 13 bases in the middle. The CDR3 totals 14 residues. Looked up from germline, CDR1 is MNHEY and CDR2 is SMNVEV (reference sequence). The CDR3 loop reads CASSFAGDGQPQHF. CDR3 in DNA: TGTGCCAGCAGTTTTGCGGGGGATGGACAGCCCCAGCATTTT.

The chain uses TRBV5-8 and TRBJ2-7, with D unclear. V was clipped by 4 bases and J by 4 bases, with 6 bases between them. This CDR3 has 11 amino acids. Germline values: CDR1 SGHTS, CDR2 YDEGEE. CDR3 nucleotide sequence: TGTGCCAGCAGCCGCGAGTACGAGCAGTACTTC. Translated: CASSREYEQYF.

The chain uses TRBV11-2 and TRBJ2-7; TRBD2 matches at 12 bases. The CDR3 has 16 residues. V was pared by 8 bases and J by 0 bases, with 8 bases of the junction left unmatched. Germline CDR1 reads SGHAT; CDR2 reads FQNNGV. The CDR3 DNA is TGTGCCAGCCGGTTCAGACTAGCGGGAGTCTCCTACGAGCAGTACTTC. Amino acid sequence: CASRFRLAGVSYEQYF.

CDR3 bases: TGTGCCAGCAGCCAACTTGGGGACTCTGGGGCCAACGTCCTGACTTTC. Its protein product is CASSQLGDSGANVLTF. This chain connects TRBV4-2 to TRBJ2-6; D is unresolved. Deletions cut 2 bases from V and 0 bases from J, with 8 bases between. Germline CDR1 LGHNA, CDR2 YNFKEQ. The CDR3 loop spans 16 amino acids.

This clone showed up just once. DNA of the CDR3: TGTGCCAGCAGCGTAGACGAGTATGGCGGAAGAAACGAGCAGTACTTC. Protein: CASSVDEYGGRNEQYF. The V and J genes are TRBV9 and TRBJ2-7; unclear D gene. Germline values: CDR1 SGDLS, CDR2 YYNGEE. The V end was cut by 0 bases, the J end by 5 bases, with 18 bases between. The CDR3 runs to 16 residues. The whole variable domain, filled in from reference TRBV9 and TRBJ2-7, reads DSGVTQTPKHLITATGQRVTLRCSPRSGDLSVYWYQQSLDQGLQFLIQYYNGEERAKGNILERFSAQQFPDLHSELNLSSLELGDSALYFCASSVDEYGGRNEQYFGPGTRLTVT.

The rearrangement links TRBV5-1 to TRBJ2-1; 16 positions match TRBD2. J was trimmed by 8 bases and V by 4 bases; bases with no gene match: 15. Germline V gene sequence: CDR1 SGHRS, CDR2 YFSETQ. This CDR3 is 19 amino acids long. CDR3 nucleotide sequence: TGCGCCAGCAGCGTCTCACCCCGAGGGGGACTAGCGGGAGGGCATGAGCAGTTCTTC. Translating it yields CASSVSPRGGLAGGHEQFF.